This T cell receptor (beta chain) is drawn from a study of blood T cell repertoires in COVID-19. Study-level background: The analysed material was cDNA or gDNA that came from T cells, B-cell-depleted T cells, or PBMCs.

The V gene end was trimmed by 4 bases and the J gene end by 2 bases; junction bases not matched to a gene: 8. There are 16 residues in the CDR3. Germline loops: CDR1 SGHNT, CDR2 YYREEE (reference sequence). Original handling: Amplifying reference gene primers gave estimates of nucleated cell counts. Libraries were prepared by immunoSEQ multiplex PCR; TCRdb keeps only in-frame clonotypes and omits some of them. The V and J calls and clone size are taken from that table; D and trimming were inferred from the DNA. This sample has about 130,000 clones, with about 78% found just once. The chain combines TRBV5-4 with TRBJ2-1, with 8 bases identical to TRBD1. The TCR sequence derives from a man in his 60s who had recovered from COVID-19. Source material: peripheral blood. The CDR3 region has the DNA TGTGCCAGCAGCGGGAGGACAGGGCTGGCCTACAATGAGCAGTTCTTC. Amino acid sequence: CASSGRTGLAYNEQFF. The variable domain in full, with the rest retrieved from reference TRBV5-4 and TRBJ2-1, is ETGVTQSPTHLIKTRGQQVTLRCSSQSGHNTVSWYQQALGQGPQFIFQYYREEENGRGNFPPRFSGLQFPNYSSELNVNALELDDSALYLCASSGRTGLAYNEQFFGPGTRLTVL.